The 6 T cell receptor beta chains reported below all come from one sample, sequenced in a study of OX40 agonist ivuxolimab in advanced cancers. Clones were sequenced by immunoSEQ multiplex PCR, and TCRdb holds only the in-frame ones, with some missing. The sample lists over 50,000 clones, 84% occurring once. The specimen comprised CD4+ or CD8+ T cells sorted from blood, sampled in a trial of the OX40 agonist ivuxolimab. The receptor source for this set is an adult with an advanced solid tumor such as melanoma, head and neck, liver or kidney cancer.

The CDR3 DNA is TGTGCCAGCTCCCCTGGACTAGCGGGAGTCGAGACCCAGTACTTC. Amino acid sequence: CASSPGLAGVETQYF. The chain joins TRBV28 to TRBJ2-5, with 13 bases identical to TRBD2. Germline V gene data show CDR1 as MDHEN and CDR2 as SYDVKM. This CDR3 has 15 residues. Trimming at V came to 8 bases and at J to 5 bases, leaving 8 bases not matched to a gene.

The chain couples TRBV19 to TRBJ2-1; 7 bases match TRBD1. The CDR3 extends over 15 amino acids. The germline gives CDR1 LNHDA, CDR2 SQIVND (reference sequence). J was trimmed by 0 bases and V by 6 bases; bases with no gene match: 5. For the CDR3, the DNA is TGTGCCAGTAGCCCGGACAGGAGCTCCTACAATGAGCAGTTCTTC. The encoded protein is CASSPDRSSYNEQFF.

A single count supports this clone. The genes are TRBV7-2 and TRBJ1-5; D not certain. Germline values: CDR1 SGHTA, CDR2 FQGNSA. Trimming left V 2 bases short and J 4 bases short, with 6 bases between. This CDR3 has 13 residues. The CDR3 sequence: CASSLIDNQPQHF. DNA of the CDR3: TGTGCCAGCAGCTTAATCGATAATCAGCCCCAGCATTTT.

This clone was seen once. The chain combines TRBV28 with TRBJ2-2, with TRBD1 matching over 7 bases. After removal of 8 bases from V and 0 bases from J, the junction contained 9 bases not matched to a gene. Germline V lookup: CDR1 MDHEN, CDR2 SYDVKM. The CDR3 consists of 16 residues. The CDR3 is CASGIRDRANTGELFF. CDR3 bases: TGTGCCAGCGGGATCCGCGACAGGGCGAACACCGGGGAGCTGTTTTTT.

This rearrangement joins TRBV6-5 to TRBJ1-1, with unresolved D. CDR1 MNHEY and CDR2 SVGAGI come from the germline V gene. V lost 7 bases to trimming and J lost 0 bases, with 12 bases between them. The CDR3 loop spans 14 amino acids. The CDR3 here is CASISKNMNTEAFF. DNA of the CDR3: TGTGCCAGCATTAGCAAAAACATGAACACTGAAGCTTTCTTT.

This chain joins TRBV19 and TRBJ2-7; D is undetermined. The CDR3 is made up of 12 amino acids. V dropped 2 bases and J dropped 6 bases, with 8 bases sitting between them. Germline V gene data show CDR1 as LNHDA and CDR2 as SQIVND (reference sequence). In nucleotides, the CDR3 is TGTGCCAGTAGTATAATTTCCGGCGAGCAGTACTTC. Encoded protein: CASSIISGEQYF.